Below, 18 T cell receptor beta chains from the same sample are listed, as sequenced in a study of T cell responses to AZD1222 COVID-19 vaccine. Assay: immunoSEQ multiplex PCR; the TCRdb copy retains only in-frame clones and omits some. This table holds more than 95,000 clones, approximately 86% found once. The sample consisted of peripheral blood, taken 28 days after the second dose of the MenACWY control vaccine. All receptors derive from an adult who received the MenACWY meningococcal vaccine as a control.

CDR3 protein: CASSPRDRGEETQYF. The CDR3 DNA is TGTGCCAGCAGTCCACGGGACAGGGGGGAAGAGACCCAGTACTTC. The rearrangement uses TRBV6-6 and TRBJ2-5; 11 bases fit TRBD1. V gave up 5 bases and J gave up 3 bases; unmatched junction bases: 5. CDR3 size: 15 residues. Germline CDR1 is MNHNY and CDR2 is SVGAGI (reference sequence).

The chain uses TRBV5-5 and TRBJ1-5; no definite D call. V dropped 4 bases and J dropped 7 bases, with 12 bases sitting between them. This CDR3 spans 13 amino acids. CDR1 SGHKS and CDR2 YYEKEE come from the germline V gene (reference sequence). For the CDR3, the DNA is TGTGCCAGCAGCCTAGACCAGGTACAGCCCCAGCATTTT. Its translation: CASSLDQVQPQHF.

The rearrangement joins TRBV3-1 (or the pseudogene TRBV3-2) to TRBJ2-7, with D possibly matching TRBD1 (6 bases). Trimming left V 4 bases short and J 5 bases short, with 18 bases between. The CDR3 covers 15 residues. Germline CDR1 LGHDT, CDR2 YNNKEL (reference sequence). CDR3 sequence (DNA): TGTGCCAGCAGCCCACAGGGATCCACAGGGAACGAGCAGTACTTC. Residues: CASSPQGSTGNEQYF.

This chain joins TRBV19 and TRBJ2-5; maybe TRBD2 (5 bases). Germline V CDR1 and CDR2: LNHDA, SQIVND (reference sequence). The CDR3 is 16 residues long. Between the trimmed V and J ends, which lost 5 bases and 2 bases, there was a span of 18 bases. The CDR3 loop is CASSPRGSLGQETQYF. Written as DNA, the CDR3 is TGTGCCAGTAGTCCCCGCGGGTCCCTGGGGCAAGAGACCCAGTACTTC.

The gene calls are TRBV10-2 and TRBJ2-2; D unclear. Looked up from germline, CDR1 is WSHSY and CDR2 is SAAADI. The CDR3 extends over 13 amino acids. V dropped 9 bases and J dropped 0 bases, with 8 bases sitting between them. The CDR3 loop reads CARSKANTGELFF. The DNA of the CDR3 is TGCGCCAGATCGAAGGCGAACACCGGGGAGCTGTTTTTT.

This chain joins TRBV11-3 and TRBJ2-7; no firm D call. The CDR3 is 13 amino acids. V lost 5 bases and J lost 6, with 14 bases in between. Looked up from germline, CDR1 is SGHNT and CDR2 is YENEEA. The CDR3 sequence: CASSPRLCPEQYF. As DNA, the CDR3 is TGTGCCAGCAGCCCGCGACTGTGTCCCGAGCAGTACTTC. Full variable domain (rest looked up from reference TRBV11-3 and TRBJ2-7): EAGVVQSPRYKIIEKKQPVAFWCNPISGHNTLYWYLQNLGQGPELLIRYENEEAVDDSQLPKDRFSAERLKGVDSTLKIQPAELGDSAVYLCASSPRLCPEQYFGPGTRLTVT.

This clone was picked up one time. The gene calls are TRBV19 and TRBJ1-6; D is uncertain. CDR1 and CDR2 (germline): LNHDA, SQIVND (reference sequence). This CDR3 is 13 amino acids long. V lost 3 bases to trimming and J lost 11 bases, with 11 bases between them. This chain's CDR3 is CASSIGLNPPLHF. CDR3 DNA: TGTGCCAGTAGTATTGGGTTGAACCCACCCCTCCACTTT.

V gene TRBV19 combines with J gene TRBJ1-5; 11 bases line up with TRBD1. The CDR3 covers 20 residues. V shed 5 bases, J shed 0 bases, and the junction held 15 bases outside the gene matches. The germline gives CDR1 LNHDA, CDR2 SQIVND (reference sequence). CDR3 amino acids: CASSGPGTGGFLSSNQPQHF. CDR3 sequence (DNA): TGTGCCAGTAGTGGGCCTGGGACAGGGGGATTCCTTTCTAGCAATCAGCCCCAGCATTTT. Full variable domain (missing parts from reference TRBV19 and TRBJ1-5): DGGITQSPKYLFRKEGQNVTLSCEQNLNHDAMYWYRQDPGQGLRLIYYSQIVNDFQKGDIAEGYSVSREKKESFPLTVTSAQKNPTAFYLCASSGPGTGGFLSSNQPQHFGDGTRLSIL.

The chain carries TRBV18 and TRBJ2-5; 8 positions agree with TRBD2. V trimming: 1 base; J trimming: 1 base; junction bases outside the gene matches: 8. Germline lookup yields CDR1 KGHSH and CDR2 LQKENI. This CDR3 has 17 residues. In DNA form, the CDR3 reads TGTGCCAGCTCACCACGCCTAGCGGGCACGACCCAAGAGACCCAGTACTTC. It yields the protein CASSPRLAGTTQETQYF.

The chain uses TRBV27 and TRBJ1-6; 11 bases line up with TRBD1. Germline CDR1 is MNHEY and CDR2 is SMNVEV (reference sequence). Trimming cost V 5 bases and J 8 bases; bases outside gene matches: 5. The CDR3 is made up of 15 amino acids. The CDR3 is CASSEGQGADSPLHF. For the CDR3, the DNA is TGTGCCAGCAGTGAAGGACAGGGGGCGGATTCACCCCTCCACTTT.

The chain employs TRBV19 and TRBJ1-2; tentative D call: TRBD1 (5 bases). CDR1 is LNHDA, CDR2 SQIVND, per germline (reference sequence). With 5 bases removed from V and 9 bases from J, the gap between germline ends came to 16 bases. The CDR3 extends over 13 amino acids. The CDR3 DNA follows: TGTGCCAGTAGTGCGCAGGGTTTAGTAAGCTACACCTTC. Its translation is CASSAQGLVSYTF.

The chain employs TRBV11-2 and TRBJ1-3; D gene unclear. V lost 4 bases and J lost 0, with 16 bases in between. This CDR3 region has 17 residues. Germline-derived CDR1 and CDR2 are SGHAT and FQNNGV. This chain's CDR3 is CASSYHSTRRSGNTIYF. For the CDR3, the DNA is TGTGCCAGCAGCTACCACTCCACCCGACGCTCTGGAAACACCATATATTTT.

This clone was recorded a few times. This sequence joins TRBV28 and TRBJ1-2; 7 bases map to TRBD1. This CDR3 spans 14 amino acids. The V segment lost 6 bases and the J segment 5 bases; nucleotides outside the gene matches: 9. The germline V gene encodes CDR1 MDHEN and CDR2 SYDVKM. DNA for the CDR3: TGTGCCAGCAGCGAGACAGGGTCGTTGTATGGCTACACCTTC. Amino acid sequence: CASSETGSLYGYTF.

The rearrangement uses TRBV19 and TRBJ1-5, with D perhaps TRBD1 (5 bases). V was pared by 10 bases and J by 2 bases, with 18 bases between. CDR1 LNHDA and CDR2 SQIVND come from the germline V gene (reference sequence). The CDR3 is 15 residues long. The CDR3 DNA reads TGTGCCACTAGGGGAGACGCGAGCGGCAATCAGCCCCAGCATTTT. Translation gives CATRGDASGNQPQHF.

This rearrangement joins TRBV7-3 to TRBJ2-2, with 7 bases matching TRBD1. The CDR3 contains 16 residues. Germline V CDR1 and CDR2: SGHTA, FQGTGA. Trimming at V came to 4 bases and at J to 7 bases, leaving 12 bases not matched to a gene. CDR3 protein: CASSSHRDRGGGELFF. In DNA form, the CDR3 reads TGTGCCAGCAGCTCCCACCGGGACAGAGGGGGCGGGGAGCTGTTTTTT.

The chain recombines TRBV19 with TRBJ2-2, with D tentatively TRBD1 or TRBD2 (5 bases each). Germline V gene sequence: CDR1 LNHDA, CDR2 SQIVND (reference sequence). Trimming removed 8 bases from V and 1 base from J, with 11 bases in between. This CDR3 has 14 residues. Here the CDR3 DNA reads TGTGCCAGTGAGAGGGGTTTGAACACCGGGGAGCTGTTTTTT. Translation gives CASERGLNTGELFF.

In nucleotides, the CDR3 is TGTGCCAGCAGTTACTCGATGGGGGCTTCGTGGCTGTTTTTT. Its translation is CASSYSMGASWLFF. The gene calls are TRBV6-5 and TRBJ2-2; tentatively, D is TRBD1 (6 bases). Germline lookup yields CDR1 MNHEY and CDR2 SVGAGI. Trimming shortened V by 0 bases and J by 13 bases, and 15 bases separated the two germline ends. CDR3 length: 14 amino acids.

The chain combines TRBV5-1 with TRBJ2-5, with 8 nucleotides matching TRBD2. Germline CDR1 reads SGHRS; CDR2 reads YFSETQ. The CDR3 covers 15 residues. V dropped 1 base and J dropped 4; count of bases not matched to a gene: 6. The CDR3 region is CASSLLGLGGETQYF. The DNA for the CDR3 is TGCGCCAGCAGCTTGTTGGGACTAGGGGGAGAGACCCAGTACTTC. Filled out from reference TRBV5-1 and TRBJ2-5, the complete variable domain reads KAGVTQTPRYLIKTRGQQVTLSCSPISGHRSVSWYQQTPGQGLQFLFEYFSETQRNKGNFPGRFSGRQFSNSRSEMNVSTLELGDSALYLCASSLLGLGGETQYFGPGTRLLVL.